This T cell receptor beta chain was recorded in a study of T cell responses to AZD1222 COVID-19 vaccine. Turning to the study itself: Combined were second doses at about 4 or about 12 weeks.

V was cut by 7 bases and J by 0 bases, with 7 bases left in between. This CDR3 spans 13 amino acids. Germline assignment: CDR1 ENHRY and CDR2 SYGVKD. Worth noting for this clone: The antigen is not known.

Study-wide results and limits: Spike as a whole was targeted by vaccine-associated CD4 TCRs, dominant at 160-218 and 743-854. Donors, mostly white British, included more females; clonal diversity was possibly underestimated.

The repertoire was sequenced with immunoSEQ multiplex PCR; TCRdb's copy has only in-frame clones and lacks some. The sample carries 150,000 or so clones, 90% recorded once. Source: peripheral blood, taken on day 0 of AZD1222 vaccination. The rearrangement joins TRBV10-3 to TRBJ1-3; tentatively, D is TRBD1 (6 bases). The TCR originated in an adult in good health. For the CDR3, the DNA is TGTGCCATCAAGGGGGACTCTGGAAACACCATATATTTT. It yields the protein CAIKGDSGNTIYF.